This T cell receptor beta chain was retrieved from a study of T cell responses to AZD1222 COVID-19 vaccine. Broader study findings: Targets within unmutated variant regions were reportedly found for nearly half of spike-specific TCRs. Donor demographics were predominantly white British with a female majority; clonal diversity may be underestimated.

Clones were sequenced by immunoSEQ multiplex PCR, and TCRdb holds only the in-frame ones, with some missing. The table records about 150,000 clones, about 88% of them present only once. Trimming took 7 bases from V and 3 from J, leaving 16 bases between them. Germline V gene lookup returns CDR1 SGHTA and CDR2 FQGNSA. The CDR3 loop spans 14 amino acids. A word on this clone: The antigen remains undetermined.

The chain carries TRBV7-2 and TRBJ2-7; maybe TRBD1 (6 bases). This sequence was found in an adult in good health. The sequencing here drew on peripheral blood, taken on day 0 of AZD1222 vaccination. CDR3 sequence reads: CASTPMQGSYEQYF. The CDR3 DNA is TGTGCCAGCACTCCGATGCAGGGGAGCTACGAGCAGTACTTC.